The TCR beta chain described here comes from a study of cytomegalovirus exposure and HLA in healthy donors. Study as a whole: Genetic ancestry analysis placed 81% of the 300 to 500 donors that were genotyped in the Caucasian-associated cluster. Broader study findings: It was taken for granted in presence/absence analyses that sequencing depth across donors was roughly uniform. Sequencing likely caused a cluster of highly shared sequence variants.

The CDR3 extends over 18 amino acids. Trimming took 4 bases from V and 8 from J, leaving 27 bases between them. CDR1 is LNHDA and CDR2 is SQIVND in the germline V gene (reference sequence). On this clone: What it binds is unknown.

PCR involved 60 Vbeta and 13 Jbeta primers. The data were produced by immunoSEQ multiplex PCR, yet TCRdb's version contains in-frame clones alone and is incomplete. Seen here are 150,000 to 200,000 clones, 77% observed once, and the top ten hold 1.5% to 2%. The chain recombines TRBV19 with TRBJ2-4, with D maybe TRBD2 (6 bases). This TCR was sampled from a woman in her 30s in good health and CMV-seronegative. Sequenced: PBMCs. The CDR3 is CASSNPRAETGVGDIQYF. The CDR3 region has the DNA TGTGCCAGTAGTAACCCCCGGGCTGAGACGGGGGTTGGGGACATTCAGTACTTC.